This TCR beta chain stems from a study of regulatory T cells in long-lasting Graves disease. The CDR3 extends over 18 amino acids. The V gene end was trimmed by 6 bases and the J gene end by 0 bases; junction bases not matched to a gene: 12. Germline assignment: CDR1 SEHNR and CDR2 FQNEAQ (reference sequence). Noted time point: newly diagnosed GD, antithyroid drugs for less than 3 months. With RNA extracted from PBMCs as input, the TCR library was made. With iRepertoire HTBI primers and Arm-PCR of CDR3 regions, TCR beta libraries were built. Via MiXCR, TCRdb re-called the multiplex PCR reads, giving one row per CDR3 protein. The sample has roughly 560,000 distinct CDR3 sequences, 15% to 20% seen once. This clonotype turned up a few times. These data were also reused for a study on T cells in Graves' hyperthyroidism and ophthalmopathy. That report notes: Stability of Graves' hyperthyroidism was defined as absent ophthalmopathy progression within 18 months.

Material: peripheral blood mononuclear cells (PBMCs), obtained at new diagnosis, from a patient treated with antithyroid drugs. This sequence originates from a woman in her forties or fifties with Graves disease. J is TRBJ1-3 and V is TRBV7-9; 9 bases fit TRBD1. The CDR3, as DNA: TGTGCCAGCAGGCCCCGAGGGGGACAGGGATACTCTGGAAACACCATATATTTT. This translates into CASRPRGGQGYSGNTIYF.